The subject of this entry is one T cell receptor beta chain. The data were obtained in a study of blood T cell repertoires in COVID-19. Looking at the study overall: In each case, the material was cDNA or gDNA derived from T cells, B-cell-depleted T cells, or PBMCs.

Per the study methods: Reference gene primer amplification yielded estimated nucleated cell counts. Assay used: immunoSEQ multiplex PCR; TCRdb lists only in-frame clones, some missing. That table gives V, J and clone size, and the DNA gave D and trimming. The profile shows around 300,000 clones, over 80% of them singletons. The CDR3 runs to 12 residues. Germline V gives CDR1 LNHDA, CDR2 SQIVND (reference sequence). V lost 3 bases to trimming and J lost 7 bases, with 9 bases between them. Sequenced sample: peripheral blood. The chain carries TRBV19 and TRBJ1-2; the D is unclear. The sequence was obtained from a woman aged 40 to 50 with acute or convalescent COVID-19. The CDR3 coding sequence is TGTGCCAGTAGTATTATCGGTGGTGGCTACACCTTC. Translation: CASSIIGGGYTF.